This T cell receptor beta chain was sequenced during a study of blood T cell repertoires in COVID-19. On the study more broadly: COVID-19 samples collected from the United States, Italy and Spain covered acute and convalescent phases.

Libraries were prepared by immunoSEQ multiplex PCR; TCRdb keeps only in-frame clonotypes and omits some of them. The sample includes a few hundred thousand clones, more than 75% of them seen just once. Trimming cost V 1 base and J 3 bases; bases outside gene matches: 11. CDR3 length: 17 amino acids. Germline V gene data show CDR1 as SGHVS and CDR2 as FQNEAQ. Resolution of symptoms, clearance, or two negative PCRs was present in recovered Cohort 3 donors. Sequenced material: PBMCs or T cells enriched from blood (not recorded which). This clonotype was obtained from a woman in her twenties or thirties who had recovered from COVID-19. The chain has TRBV7-8 and TRBJ2-7; 8 nucleotides line up with TRBD1. CDR3 loop: CASSLERLGTGLYEQYF. CDR3 nucleotide sequence: TGTGCCAGCAGCTTAGAAAGGTTGGGGACAGGCCTCTACGAGCAGTACTTC.